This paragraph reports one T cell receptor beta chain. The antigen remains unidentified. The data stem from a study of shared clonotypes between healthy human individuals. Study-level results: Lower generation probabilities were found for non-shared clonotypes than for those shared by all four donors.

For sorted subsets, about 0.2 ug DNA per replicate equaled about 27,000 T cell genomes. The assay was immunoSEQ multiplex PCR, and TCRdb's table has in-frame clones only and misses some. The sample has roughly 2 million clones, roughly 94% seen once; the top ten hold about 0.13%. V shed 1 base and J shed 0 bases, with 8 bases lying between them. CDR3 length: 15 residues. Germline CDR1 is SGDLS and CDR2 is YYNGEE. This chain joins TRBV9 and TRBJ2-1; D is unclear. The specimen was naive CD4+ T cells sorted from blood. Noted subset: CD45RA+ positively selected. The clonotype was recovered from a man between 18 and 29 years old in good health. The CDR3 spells CASSVNMGSYNEQFF. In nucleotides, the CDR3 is TGTGCCAGCAGCGTAAACATGGGCTCCTACAATGAGCAGTTCTTC.